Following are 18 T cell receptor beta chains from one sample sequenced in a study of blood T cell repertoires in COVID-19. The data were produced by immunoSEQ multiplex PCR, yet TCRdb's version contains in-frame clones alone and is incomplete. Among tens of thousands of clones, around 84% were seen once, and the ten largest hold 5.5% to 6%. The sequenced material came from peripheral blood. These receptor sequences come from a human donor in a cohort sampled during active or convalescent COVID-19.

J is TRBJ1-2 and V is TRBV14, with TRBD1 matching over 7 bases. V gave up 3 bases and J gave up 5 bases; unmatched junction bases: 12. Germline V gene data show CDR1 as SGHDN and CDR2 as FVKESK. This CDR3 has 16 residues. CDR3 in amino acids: CASSHERDSRWYGYTF. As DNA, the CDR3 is TGTGCCAGCAGCCATGAGAGGGACAGCCGGTGGTATGGCTACACCTTC.

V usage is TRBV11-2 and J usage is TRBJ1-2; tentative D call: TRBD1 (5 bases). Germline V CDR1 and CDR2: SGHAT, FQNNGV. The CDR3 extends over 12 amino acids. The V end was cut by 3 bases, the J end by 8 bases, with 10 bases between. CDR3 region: CASSFAAGGYTF. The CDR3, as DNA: TGTGCCAGCAGCTTTGCAGCAGGGGGCTACACCTTC. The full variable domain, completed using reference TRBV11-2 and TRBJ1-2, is EAGVAQSPRYKIIEKRQSVAFWCNPISGHATLYWYQQILGQGPKLLIQFQNNGVVDDSQLPKDRFSAERLKGVDSTLKIQPAKLEDSAVYLCASSFAAGGYTFGSGTRLTVV.

The CDR3 coding sequence is TGTGCCAGCAGATTACAGGGGGGCACAGATACGCAGTATTTT. Its protein product is CASRLQGGTDTQYF. The rearrangement joins TRBV6-5 to TRBJ2-3, with TRBD1 matching over 8 bases. After removal of 6 bases from V and 1 base from J, the junction contained 3 bases not matched to a gene. Germline CDR1 MNHEY, CDR2 SVGAGI. This CDR3 is built from 14 residues.

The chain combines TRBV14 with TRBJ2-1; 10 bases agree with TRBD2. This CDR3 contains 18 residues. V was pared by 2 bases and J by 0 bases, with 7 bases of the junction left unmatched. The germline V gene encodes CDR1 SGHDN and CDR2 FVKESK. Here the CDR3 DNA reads TGTGCCAGCAGCCAACGTAGAGCGGGGGGGTTCTCCTACAATGAGCAGTTCTTC. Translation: CASSQRRAGGFSYNEQFF.

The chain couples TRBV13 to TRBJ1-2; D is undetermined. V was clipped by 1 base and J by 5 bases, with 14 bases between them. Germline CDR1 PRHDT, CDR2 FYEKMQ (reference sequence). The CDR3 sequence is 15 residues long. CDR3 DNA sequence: TGTGCCAGCAGCTTAGAGGCAGCGGGCACGTATGGCTACACCTTC. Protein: CASSLEAAGTYGYTF.

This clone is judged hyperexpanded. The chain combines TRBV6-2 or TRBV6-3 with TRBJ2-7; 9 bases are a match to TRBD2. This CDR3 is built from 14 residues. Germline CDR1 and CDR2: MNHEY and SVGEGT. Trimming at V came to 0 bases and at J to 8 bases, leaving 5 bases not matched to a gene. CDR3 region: CASSYSGSGGQQYF. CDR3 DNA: TGTGCCAGCAGTTACTCGGGTAGCGGGGGACAGCAGTACTTC.

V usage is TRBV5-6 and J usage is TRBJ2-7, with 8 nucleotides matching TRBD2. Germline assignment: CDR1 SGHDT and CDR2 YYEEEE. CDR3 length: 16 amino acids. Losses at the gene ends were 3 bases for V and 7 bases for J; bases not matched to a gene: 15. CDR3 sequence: CASSSLAVQISGEQYF. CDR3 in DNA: TGTGCCAGCAGCTCACTAGCGGTGCAGATAAGTGGGGAGCAGTACTTC.

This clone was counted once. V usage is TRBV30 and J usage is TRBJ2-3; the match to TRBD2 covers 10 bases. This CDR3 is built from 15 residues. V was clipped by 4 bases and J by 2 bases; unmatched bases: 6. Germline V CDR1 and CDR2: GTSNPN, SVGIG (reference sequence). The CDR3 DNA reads TGTGCCTGGACCTCCGGACTAGCGGACACAGATACGCAGTATTTT. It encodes CAWTSGLADTDTQYF. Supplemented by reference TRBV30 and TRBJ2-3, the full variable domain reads SQTIHQWPATLVQPVGSPLSLECTVEGTSNPNLYWYRQAAGRGLQLLFYSVGIGQISSEVPQNLSASRPQDRQFILSSKKLLLSDSGFYLCAWTSGLADTDTQYFGPGTRLTVL.

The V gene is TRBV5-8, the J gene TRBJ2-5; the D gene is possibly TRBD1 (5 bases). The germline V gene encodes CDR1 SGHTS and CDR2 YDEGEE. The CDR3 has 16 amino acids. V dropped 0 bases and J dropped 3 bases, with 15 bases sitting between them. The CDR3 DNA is TGTGCCAGCAGCTTGGAAGGATACGCCAGGGAAGAGACCCAGTACTTC. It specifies CASSLEGYAREETQYF. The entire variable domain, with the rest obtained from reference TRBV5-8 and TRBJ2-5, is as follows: EAGVTQSPTHLIKTRGQQATLRCSPISGHTSVYWYQQALGLGLQFLLWYDEGEERNRGNFPPRFSGRQFPNYSSELNVNALELEDSALYLCASSLEGYAREETQYFGPGTRLLVL.

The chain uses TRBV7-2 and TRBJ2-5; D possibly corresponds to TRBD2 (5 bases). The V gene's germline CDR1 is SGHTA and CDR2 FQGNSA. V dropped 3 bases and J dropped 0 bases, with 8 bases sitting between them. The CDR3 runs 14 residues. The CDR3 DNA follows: TGTGCCAGCAGCTTCTCCGGGAACCAAGAGACCCAGTACTTC. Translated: CASSFSGNQETQYF.

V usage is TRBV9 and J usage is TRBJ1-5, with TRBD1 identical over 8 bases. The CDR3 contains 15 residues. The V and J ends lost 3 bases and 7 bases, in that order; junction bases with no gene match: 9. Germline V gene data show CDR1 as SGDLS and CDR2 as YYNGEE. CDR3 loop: CASSAHQGAGQPQHF. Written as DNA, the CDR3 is TGTGCCAGCAGCGCTCACCAGGGGGCCGGGCAGCCCCAGCATTTT. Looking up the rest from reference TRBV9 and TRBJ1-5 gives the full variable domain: DSGVTQTPKHLITATGQRVTLRCSPRSGDLSVYWYQQSLDQGLQFLIQYYNGEERAKGNILERFSAQQFPDLHSELNLSSLELGDSALYFCASSAHQGAGQPQHFGDGTRLSIL.

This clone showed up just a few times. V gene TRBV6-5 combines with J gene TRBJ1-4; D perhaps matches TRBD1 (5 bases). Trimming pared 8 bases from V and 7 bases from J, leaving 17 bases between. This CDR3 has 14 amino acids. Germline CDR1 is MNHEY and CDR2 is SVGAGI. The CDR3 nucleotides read TGTGCCAGCGCGAAACCAGATCAGGGTGAAAAACTGTTTTTT. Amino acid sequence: CASAKPDQGEKLFF.

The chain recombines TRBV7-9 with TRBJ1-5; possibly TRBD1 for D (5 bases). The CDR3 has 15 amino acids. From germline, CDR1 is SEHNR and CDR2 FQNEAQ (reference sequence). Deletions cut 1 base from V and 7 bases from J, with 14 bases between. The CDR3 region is CASSLGSGRVQPQHF. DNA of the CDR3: TGTGCCAGCAGCTTAGGGTCAGGGAGGGTCCAGCCCCAGCATTTT. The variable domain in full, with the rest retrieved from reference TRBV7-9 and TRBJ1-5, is DTGVSQNPRHKITKRGQNVTFRCDPISEHNRLYWYRQTLGQGPEFLTYFQNEAQLEKSRLLSDRFSAERPKGSFSTLEIQRTEQGDSAMYLCASSLGSGRVQPQHFGDGTRLSIL.

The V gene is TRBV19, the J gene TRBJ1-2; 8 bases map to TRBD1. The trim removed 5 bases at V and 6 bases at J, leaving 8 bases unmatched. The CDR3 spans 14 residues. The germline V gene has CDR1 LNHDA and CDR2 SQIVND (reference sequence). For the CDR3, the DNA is TGTGCCAGTAGTTTAGCGGACAGGGTTCATGGCTACACCTTC. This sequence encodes CASSLADRVHGYTF.

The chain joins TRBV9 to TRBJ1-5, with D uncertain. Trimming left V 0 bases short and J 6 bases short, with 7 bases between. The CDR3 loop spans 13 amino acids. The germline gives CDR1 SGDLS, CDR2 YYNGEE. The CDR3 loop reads CASSVDTAQPQHF. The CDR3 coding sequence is TGTGCCAGCAGCGTAGATACTGCTCAGCCCCAGCATTTT.

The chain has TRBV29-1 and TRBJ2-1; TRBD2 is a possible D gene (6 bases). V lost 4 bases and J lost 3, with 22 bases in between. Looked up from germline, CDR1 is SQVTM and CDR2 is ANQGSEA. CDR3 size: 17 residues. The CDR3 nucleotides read TGCAGCGTTGGGGTTCTGGTGGGGGGACGGATCTACAATGAGCAGTTCTTC. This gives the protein CSVGVLVGGRIYNEQFF.

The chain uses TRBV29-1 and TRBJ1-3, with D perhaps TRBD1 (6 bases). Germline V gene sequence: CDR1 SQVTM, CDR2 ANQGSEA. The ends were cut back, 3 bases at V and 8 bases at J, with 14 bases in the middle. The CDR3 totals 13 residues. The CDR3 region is CSVDGGSGDTIYF. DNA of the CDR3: TGCAGCGTTGACGGGGGCAGCGGGGACACCATATATTTT.

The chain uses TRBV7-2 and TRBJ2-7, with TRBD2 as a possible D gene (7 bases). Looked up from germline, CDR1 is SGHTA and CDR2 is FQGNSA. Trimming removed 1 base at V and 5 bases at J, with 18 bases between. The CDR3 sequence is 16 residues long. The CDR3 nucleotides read TGTGCCAGCAGCTTAGGTGGGGGGGCCGGGGCCAACGAGCAGTACTTC. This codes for CASSLGGGAGANEQYF. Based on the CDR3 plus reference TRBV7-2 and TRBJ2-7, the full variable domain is GAGVSQSPSNKVTEKGKDVELRCDPISGHTALYWYRQSLGQGLEFLIYFQGNSAPDKSGLPSDRFSAERTGGSVSTLTIQRTQQEDSAVYLCASSLGGGAGANEQYFGPGTRLTVT.